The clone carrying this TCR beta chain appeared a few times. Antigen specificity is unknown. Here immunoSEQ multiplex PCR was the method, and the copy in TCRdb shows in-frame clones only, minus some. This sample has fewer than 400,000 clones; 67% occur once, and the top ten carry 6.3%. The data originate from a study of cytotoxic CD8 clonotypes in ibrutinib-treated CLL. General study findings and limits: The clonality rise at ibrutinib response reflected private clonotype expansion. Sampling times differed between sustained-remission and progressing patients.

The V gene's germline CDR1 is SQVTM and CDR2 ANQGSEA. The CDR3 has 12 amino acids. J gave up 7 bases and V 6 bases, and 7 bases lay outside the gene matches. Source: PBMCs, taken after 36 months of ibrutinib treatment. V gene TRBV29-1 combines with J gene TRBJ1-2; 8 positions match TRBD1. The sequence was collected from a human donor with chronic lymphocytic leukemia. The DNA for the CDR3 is TGCAGCGTCCCCAGGGGGCCGGGTGGCTACACCTTC. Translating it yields CSVPRGPGGYTF.